The 31 T cell receptor beta chains given below trace back to one sample, sequenced in a study of T cells in Graves' hyperthyroidism and ophthalmopathy. TCR beta CDR3 regions were amplified from RNA transcripts. The HTBI primer set served for first-round RT-PCR of the TCR CDR3. Each CDR3 protein is one row after TCRdb ran MiXCR on the multiplex PCR reads. This repertoire shows 410,000 or so distinct CDR3 sequences, approximately 15% found once; its top ten account for 13%. Sequencing was carried out using blood. Receptors originate from a man aged 18 to 29 with Graves' ophthalmopathy.

The chain links TRBV7-9 to TRBJ1-2; 12 positions match TRBD1. V gave up 7 bases and J gave up 6 bases; unmatched junction bases: 6. Germline loops: CDR1 SEHNR, CDR2 FQNEAQ (reference sequence). This CDR3 has 14 residues. This CDR3 is CASTQGQGADGYTF. As DNA, the CDR3 is TGTGCCAGCACGCAGGGACAGGGGGCGGATGGCTACACCTTC.

This clonotype was observed a few times. The chain links TRBV11-1 to TRBJ2-7; tentatively, D is TRBD2 (7 bases). Per germline, CDR1 SGHAT and CDR2 FQDESV (reference sequence). Trimming pared 6 bases from V and 0 bases from J, leaving 15 bases between. CDR3 length: 15 amino acids. The CDR3 DNA is TGTGCCAGCAGTCCGGGGGGCGGGAGCTCCTACGAGCAGTACTTC. It yields the protein CASSPGGGSSYEQYF.

This clonotype was recorded many times. V is TRBV24-1 and J is TRBJ2-7; D gene uncertain. From germline, CDR1 is KGHDR and CDR2 SFDVKD. Trimming left V 3 bases short and J 2 bases short, with 7 bases between. The CDR3 consists of 13 residues. CDR3 nucleotides: TGTGCCACCAGTGATCCTGTAACCTACGAGCAGTACTTC. This gives the protein CATSDPVTYEQYF.

V and J are TRBV6-1 and TRBJ2-5, with a possible D match to TRBD1 (5 bases). CDR1 is MNHNS, CDR2 SASEGT, per germline. The CDR3 contains 16 residues. Trimming left V 4 bases short and J 4 bases short, with 19 bases between. The CDR3 protein is CASSGQPWGNAETQYF. The CDR3 nucleotides read TGTGCCAGCAGTGGACAGCCGTGGGGTAACGCAGAGACCCAGTACTTC.

The rearrangement links TRBV20-1 to TRBJ2-6; possibly TRBD1 for D (6 bases). The CDR3 loop spans 15 amino acids. Germline V lookup: CDR1 DFQATT, CDR2 SNEGSKA (reference sequence). V was pared by 5 bases and J by 0 bases, with 11 bases between. CDR3 DNA sequence: TGCAGTGCTGGGGACACACTCTCTGGGGCCAACGTCCTGACTTTC. Translating it yields CSAGDTLSGANVLTF.

This clonotype was seen at least ten times. J is TRBJ1-4 and V is TRBV30; 8 nucleotides align to TRBD1. There are 16 residues in the CDR3. Germline V gene sequence: CDR1 GTSNPN, CDR2 SVGIG (reference sequence). V trimming: 1 base; J trimming: 7 bases; junction bases outside the gene matches: 11. CDR3 sequence reads: CAWSEPGQGWAEKLFF. The CDR3 nucleotides read TGTGCCTGGAGTGAGCCCGGACAGGGTTGGGCTGAAAAACTGTTTTTT.

This clonotype was recorded many times. The chain combines TRBV28 with TRBJ1-1; D is possibly TRBD1 (6 bases). Germline-derived CDR1 and CDR2 are MDHEN and SYDVKM. V lost 6 bases and J 4 bases, leaving 15 bases between the germline ends. This CDR3 comprises 14 residues. The CDR3 protein is CASSGFRGSTEAFF. The CDR3 coding sequence is TGTGCCAGCAGCGGATTTAGGGGGAGCACTGAAGCTTTCTTT.

At least ten counts were recorded for this clonotype. The chain is built from TRBV5-5 and TRBJ1-5; 8 bases line up with TRBD1. The CDR3 is made up of 15 amino acids. The V gene's germline CDR1 is SGHKS and CDR2 YYEKEE (reference sequence). V shed 1 base, J shed 6 bases, and the junction held 6 bases outside the gene matches. The CDR3 is CASSLTTGGRQPQHF. Here the CDR3 DNA reads TGTGCCAGCAGCTTGACCACAGGGGGTCGTCAGCCCCAGCATTTT. The full variable domain, its missing parts supplied by reference TRBV5-5 and TRBJ1-5, is DAGVTQSPTHLIKTRGQQVTLRCSPISGHKSVSWYQQVLGQGPQFIFQYYEKEERGRGNFPDRFSARQFPNYSSELNVNALLLGDSALYLCASSLTTGGRQPQHFGDGTRLSIL.

This clonotype was counted only a few times. J is TRBJ1-2 and V is TRBV19; D perhaps matches TRBD1 (5 bases). The CDR3 spans 15 residues. Trimming cost V 7 bases and J 6 bases, with 21 bases left between them. Germline V gives CDR1 LNHDA, CDR2 SQIVND (reference sequence). This CDR3 reads CASTLNRDGRNGYTF. The CDR3 DNA is TGTGCCAGTACCCTTAATCGGGACGGACGGAATGGCTACACCTTC.

This clonotype was detected many times. This chain connects TRBV3-1 to TRBJ1-6; weak D call: TRBD1 (5 bases). This CDR3 comprises 16 residues. V lost 0 bases and J lost 0, with 6 bases in between. Germline CDR1 is LGHDT and CDR2 is YNNKEL (reference sequence). This chain's CDR3 is CASSQEGGSYNSPLHF. For the CDR3, the DNA is TGTGCCAGCAGCCAAGAGGGGGGCTCCTATAATTCACCCCTCCACTTT.

This clonotype was counted at least ten times. This sequence joins TRBV29-1 and TRBJ2-7, with D tentatively TRBD2 (6 bases). Per germline, CDR1 SQVTM and CDR2 ANQGSEA. The CDR3 spans 12 residues. V was trimmed by 0 bases and J by 6 bases, leaving 9 bases between them. DNA of the CDR3: TGCAGCGTTGAAGAAGGCGGGATCGAGCAGTACTTC. This gives the protein CSVEEGGIEQYF.

This clonotype was picked up a small number of times. The CDR3 region is CASSRRRGEETQYF. Here the CDR3 DNA reads TGTGCCAGCAGTCGCCGGAGGGGCGAAGAGACCCAGTACTTC. The chain combines TRBV6-1 with TRBJ2-5, with D perhaps matching TRBD2 (6 bases). Trimming removed 5 bases from V and 3 bases from J, with 13 bases in between. Germline assignment: CDR1 MNHNS and CDR2 SASEGT. The CDR3 spans 14 residues.

At least ten counts were recorded for this clonotype. The chain recombines TRBV20-1 with TRBJ1-1; D possibly corresponds to TRBD1 (5 bases). V lost 5 bases to trimming and J lost 0 bases, with 19 bases between them. Germline V lookup: CDR1 DFQATT, CDR2 SNEGSKA (reference sequence). This CDR3 is built from 16 residues. The CDR3 region is CSASLGETGVNTEAFF. Here the CDR3 DNA reads TGCAGTGCTTCCCTTGGGGAGACGGGGGTGAACACTGAAGCTTTCTTT.

This clonotype was found many times. The chain uses TRBV7-6 and TRBJ2-7; D is perhaps TRBD1 (6 bases). Germline V gives CDR1 SGHVS, CDR2 FNYEAQ. Trimming shortened V by 6 bases and J by 1 base, and 16 bases separated the two germline ends. This CDR3 spans 15 amino acids. This CDR3 is CASSPEPGDSYEQYF. In nucleotides, the CDR3 is TGTGCCAGCAGTCCCGAACCAGGGGATTCCTACGAGCAGTACTTC.

V usage is TRBV20-1 and J usage is TRBJ2-1; TRBD2 matches 8 bases. CDR1 and CDR2 from the germline V gene are DFQATT and SNEGSKA (reference sequence). CDR3 length: 16 amino acids. The ends lost 5 bases at V and 4 bases at J; junction bases unmatched: 13. The CDR3 region has the DNA TGCAGTGCTTCCTTAGGGGGGGCGGGAGGATACAATGAGCAGTTCTTC. Its translation: CSASLGGAGGYNEQFF.

This clonotype was observed at least ten times. The gene calls are TRBV4-1 and TRBJ1-2; D is unresolved. Trimming stripped 1 base from V and 6 bases from J, with 9 bases between. Germline values: CDR1 MGHRA, CDR2 YSYEKL. There are 13 residues in the CDR3. CDR3 protein: CASSQAGKDGYTF. DNA of the CDR3: TGCGCCAGCAGCCAAGCCGGTAAGGATGGCTACACCTTC.

This clonotype was detected only a few times. The chain employs TRBV19 and TRBJ2-1; maybe TRBD1 (7 bases). Per the germline V gene, CDR1 is LNHDA and CDR2 is SQIVND (reference sequence). V lost 5 bases, J lost 7 bases, and 15 bases lay in between. CDR3 size: 14 residues. Here the CDR3 reads CASSAGQFMNEQFF. For the CDR3, the DNA is TGTGCCAGTAGTGCGGGACAGTTTATGAATGAGCAGTTCTTC. The whole variable domain, filled in from reference TRBV19 and TRBJ2-1, reads DGGITQSPKYLFRKEGQNVTLSCEQNLNHDAMYWYRQDPGQGLRLIYYSQIVNDFQKGDIAEGYSVSREKKESFPLTVTSAQKNPTAFYLCASSAGQFMNEQFFGPGTRLTVL.

V and J are TRBV30 and TRBJ2-6, with a tentative D call TRBD1 (6 bases). Germline V gene sequence: CDR1 GTSNPN, CDR2 SVGIG (reference sequence). V shed 3 bases and J shed 0 bases, with 9 bases lying between them. The CDR3 loop spans 15 amino acids. CDR3 nucleotides: TGTGCCTGGAGCAGGGACATCTCTGGGGCCAACGTCCTGACTTTC. This sequence encodes CAWSRDISGANVLTF.

In its sample, this clonotype was seen a few times. The chain combines TRBV7-9 with TRBJ2-5; weak D call: TRBD1 (6 bases). V was cut by 5 bases and J by 9 bases, with 16 bases left in between. The CDR3 length is 13 residues. The germline CDR1 and CDR2 sequences are SEHNR and FQNEAQ (reference sequence). CDR3 DNA: TGTGCCAGCAGCCCCGGACAGCTTTTGTCCCAGTACTTC. Its protein is CASSPGQLLSQYF.

This clonotype was seen a few times. The chain joins TRBV3-1 to TRBJ2-1, with D possibly called TRBD1 or TRBD2 (5 bases each). The V gene lost 1 base and the J gene lost 7 bases, with 14 bases spanning the gap. Germline V lookup: CDR1 LGHDT, CDR2 YNNKEL (reference sequence). The CDR3 is 15 residues long. CDR3 coding DNA: TGTGCCAGCAGCCAAGGAGGGGCCCGGCGGAATGAGCAGTTCTTC. This translates into CASSQGGARRNEQFF.

This clonotype was seen more than once but under ten times. The genes are TRBV29-1 and TRBJ2-2; D is unclear. The CDR3 is made up of 13 amino acids. CDR1 is SQVTM, CDR2 ANQGSEA, per germline. V was trimmed by 3 bases and J by 0 bases, leaving 5 bases between them. The CDR3 DNA is TGCAGCGTTGATGACACGAACACCGGGGAGCTGTTTTTT. Translated: CSVDDTNTGELFF.

This clonotype was counted ten times or more. The V call is TRBV11-2, the J call TRBJ2-1; TRBD1 matches at 9 bases. J was trimmed by 2 bases and V by 2 bases; bases with no gene match: 1. The CDR3 is 15 residues long. Germline V CDR1 and CDR2: SGHAT, FQNNGV. The DNA of the CDR3 is TGTGCCAGCAGCTTAACAGGGGGCGCCTACAATGAGCAGTTCTTC. It yields the protein CASSLTGGAYNEQFF.

This clonotype occurred many times. The gene calls are TRBV7-9 and TRBJ2-1, with TRBD2 identical over 11 bases. Losses at the gene ends were 5 bases for V and 2 bases for J; bases not matched to a gene: 11. The germline V gene has CDR1 SEHNR and CDR2 FQNEAQ (reference sequence). The CDR3 contains 18 residues. The CDR3 coding sequence is TGTGCCAGCAGCCCCCTTGGGCTAGCGGGAGGCCCCTACAATGAGCAGTTCTTC. It yields the protein CASSPLGLAGGPYNEQFF. Filled out from reference TRBV7-9 and TRBJ2-1, the complete variable domain reads DTGVSQNPRHKITKRGQNVTFRCDPISEHNRLYWYRQTLGQGPEFLTYFQNEAQLEKSRLLSDRFSAERPKGSFSTLEIQRTEQGDSAMYLCASSPLGLAGGPYNEQFFGPGTRLTVL.

There are a few counts of this clonotype. At one boundary the junction diverges from the germline segment, which might be a read error. This chain connects TRBV9 to TRBJ2-3; D not resolved. This CDR3 spans 12 amino acids. Germline loops: CDR1 SGDLS, CDR2 YYNGEE. CDR3 sequence (DNA): TGTGCCAGCGGCGTGACCACAGATACGCAGTATTTT. This codes for CASGVTTDTQYF.

There are many counts of this clonotype. The CDR3 coding sequence is TGTGCCAGCAGCCTCGGACAGGGGGCTACTGAAGCTTTCTTT. The encoded protein is CASSLGQGATEAFF. V usage is TRBV5-6 and J usage is TRBJ1-1, with TRBD1 identical over 11 bases. Trimming cost V 4 bases and J 5 bases; bases outside gene matches: 4. This CDR3 has 14 residues. From germline, CDR1 is SGHDT and CDR2 YYEEEE.

V is TRBV19 and J is TRBJ2-3; no firm D call. The V end was cut by 3 bases, the J end by 2 bases, with 6 bases between. Germline CDR1 is LNHDA and CDR2 is SQIVND (reference sequence). There are 13 residues in the CDR3. The CDR3 loop reads CASSIFSTDTQYF. CDR3 sequence (DNA): TGTGCCAGTAGTATTTTTTCCACAGATACGCAGTATTTT.

This clonotype occurred many times. This chain joins TRBV7-2 and TRBJ2-7; 11 bases line up with TRBD2. The CDR3 covers 15 residues. Germline V gene data show CDR1 as SGHTA and CDR2 as FQGNSA. The V and J ends lost 3 bases and 3 bases, in that order; junction bases with no gene match: 4. CDR3 DNA: TGTGCCAGCAGCTTTAGCGGGGGGGCCGTCTACGAGCAGTACTTC. Protein sequence: CASSFSGGAVYEQYF.

This clonotype was observed at least ten times. The junction departs from germline at one end; a sequencing error may be responsible. The chain has TRBV27 and TRBJ1-5; 8 bases match TRBD1. Germline-derived CDR1 and CDR2 are MNHEY and SMNVEV (reference sequence). The CDR3 has 14 residues. The CDR3 nucleotides are TGTGCCAGCATGCGGACAGGGAGCAATCAGCCCCAACATTTT. Translated: CASMRTGSNQPQHF.

Many counts were recorded for this clonotype. The chain couples TRBV20-1 to TRBJ2-7; the match to TRBD2 covers 10 bases. J lost 2 bases, V lost 1 base, and 8 bases had no gene match. This CDR3 is 16 amino acids long. CDR1 and CDR2 (germline): DFQATT, SNEGSKA (reference sequence). CDR3 nucleotide sequence: TGCAGTGCTAGAGGCCTCCCTAGCGGGGGTACCTACGAGCAGTACTTC. This encodes CSARGLPSGGTYEQYF.

This clonotype was seen repeatedly, ten times or more. J is TRBJ1-2 and V is TRBV6-1, with TRBD1 matching 10 bases. Looked up from germline, CDR1 is MNHNS and CDR2 is SASEGT. The CDR3 is made up of 16 amino acids. J gave up 3 bases and V 6 bases, and 10 bases lay outside the gene matches. CDR3 in amino acids: CASRTGGLEPHYGYTF. CDR3 sequence (DNA): TGTGCCAGCAGGACAGGGGGCTTAGAGCCCCACTATGGCTACACCTTC.

V gene TRBV9 combines with J gene TRBJ1-1; the D gene is possibly TRBD1 (5 bases). The CDR3 has 15 residues. Germline V gene lookup returns CDR1 SGDLS and CDR2 YYNGEE. Trimming removed 2 bases from V and 5 bases from J, with 16 bases in between. DNA of the CDR3: TGTGCCAGCAGCGTTGGGGTGGGTCGGGGGACTGAAGCTTTCTTT. As protein: CASSVGVGRGTEAFF.